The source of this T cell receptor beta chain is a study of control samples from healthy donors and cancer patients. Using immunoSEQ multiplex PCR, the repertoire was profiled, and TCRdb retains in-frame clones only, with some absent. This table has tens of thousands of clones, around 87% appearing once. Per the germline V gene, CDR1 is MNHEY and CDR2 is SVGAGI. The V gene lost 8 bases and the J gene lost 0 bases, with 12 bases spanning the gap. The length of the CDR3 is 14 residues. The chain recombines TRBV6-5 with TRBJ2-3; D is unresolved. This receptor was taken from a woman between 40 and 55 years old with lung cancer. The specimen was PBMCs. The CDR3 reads CASGPTASTDTQYF. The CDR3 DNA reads TGTGCCAGCGGCCCGACGGCGAGCACAGATACGCAGTATTTT.